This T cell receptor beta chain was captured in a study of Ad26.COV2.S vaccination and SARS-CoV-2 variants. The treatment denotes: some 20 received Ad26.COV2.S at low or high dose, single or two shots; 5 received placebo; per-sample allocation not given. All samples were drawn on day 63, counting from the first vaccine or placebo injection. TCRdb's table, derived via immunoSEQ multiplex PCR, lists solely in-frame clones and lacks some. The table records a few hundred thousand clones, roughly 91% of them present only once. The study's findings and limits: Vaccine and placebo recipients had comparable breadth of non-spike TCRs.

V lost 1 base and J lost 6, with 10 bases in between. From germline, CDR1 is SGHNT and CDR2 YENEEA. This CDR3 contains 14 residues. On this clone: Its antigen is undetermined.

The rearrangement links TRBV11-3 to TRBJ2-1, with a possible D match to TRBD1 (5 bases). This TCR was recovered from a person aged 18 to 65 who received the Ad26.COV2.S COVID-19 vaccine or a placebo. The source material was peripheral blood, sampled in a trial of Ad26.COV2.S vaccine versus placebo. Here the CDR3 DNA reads TGTGCCAGCAGCTTAGGTTCAGGGCCCAATGAGCAGTTCTTC. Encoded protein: CASSLGSGPNEQFF.